This T cell receptor beta chain came from a study of CXCR3-negative and CXCR3-positive naive CD8 T cells (dated by TCRdb to between 2018 and 2021). Describing the broader study: In total, approximately 150 million TRB reads were obtained, corresponding to roughly 1.5 +/- 0.3 million reads per library. Diversity and physicochemical repertoire analyses covered some ten donors pooled from two independent experiments. TRBV-TRBJ cluster analysis included naive subsets from roughly 5 donors and memory cells from 3 donors.

Study-level results and caveats: Freshly isolated PBMCs were used for most assays because CXCR3 expression went down partially after cryopreservation. Comparably high repertoire diversity was found in both naive subsets, whereas much lower repertoire diversity was found in memory CD8+ T cells. Because surface CD5, which is linked to self-reactivity in mice, was comparable between the naive subsets, TCR interaction strength was also inferred from the physicochemical properties of TRB CDR3s. TRB CDR3s from CXCR3-positive naive cells showed higher hydrophobicity (lower Kidera factor 4), lower energy, and higher strength and volume indices than CXCR3-negative naive cells. Naive CXCR3-negative and CXCR3-positive cells from the same donor showed similar TRBV-TRBJ usage, whereas memory cells showed distinct patterns.

For each CD8+ T cell subset, flow sorting was done in triplicate, and a few hundred thousand cells per subset went directly into RLT lysis buffer. To exclude memory contaminants, naive CD8+ T cells were stringently defined as CD45RO-CCR7+CD27+CD95-. Standard density gradient centrifugation was used to isolate peripheral blood mononuclear cells from buffy coats. A FACSAria III was used to flow-sort naive CD8+ T cells into CXCR3-negative and CXCR3-positive populations. Total RNA was extracted from sorted cells using an RNeasy Mini Kit. Sequencing used a NextSeq 550. The Human TCR Profiling Kit (MiLaboratory) was used to make UMI-labeled 5' RACE TRB cDNA libraries. The full amount of extracted RNA was used for cDNA synthesis, and the full amount of resulting cDNA was used for PCR amplification. Libraries were prepared in parallel with an identical number of PCR cycles. The source study handled its data this way. With a requirement of at least two reads per UMI, MIGEC and MiXCR extracted about 50,000 +/- 10,000 unique UMI-labeled TRB cDNA molecules per library. Each library averaged about 40,000 +/- 10,000 functional in-frame TRB CDR3 nucleotide clonotypes without stop codons. After downsampling to 5000 UMI-labeled TRB molecules per sample, diversity metrics such as normalized Shannon-Wiener and Chao1 were calculated in VDJtools. VDJtools computed clonotype-size-weighted physicochemical properties of the central five CDR3 residues: interaction energy, strength, volume and Kidera factor 4. Following reprocessing of the reads by TCRdb, the data hold one row per CDR3 protein sequence and no DNA is available. The V and J calls and clone size are TCRdb's, not the authors'. This sample's table lists 120,000 or so distinct CDR3 sequences. The ten most abundant clones make up 0.59% of the sample.

As concerns this clonotype: What this receptor recognizes is not known.

This TCR was recovered from a human donor in good health. Some clones in this sample may be carry-over from other donors' samples. The sample comprised naive CXCR3+ CD8+ T cells from blood. According to the study, the label for this sample's cell subset or site signals: CD45RO-CCR7+CD27+CD95- naive CD8+ T cells expressing CXCR3 (TNR3+).

This receptor has the CDR3 CSVSQQGVEQFF. The rearrangement joined TRBV29-1 to TRBJ2-1; the D gene TCRdb calls, TRBD1, cannot be checked with no DNA. The germline V gene specifies SQVTM as CDR1 and ANQGSEA as CDR2. CDR3 length: 12 amino acids, cysteine to phenylalanine. No DNA sequence is on record.